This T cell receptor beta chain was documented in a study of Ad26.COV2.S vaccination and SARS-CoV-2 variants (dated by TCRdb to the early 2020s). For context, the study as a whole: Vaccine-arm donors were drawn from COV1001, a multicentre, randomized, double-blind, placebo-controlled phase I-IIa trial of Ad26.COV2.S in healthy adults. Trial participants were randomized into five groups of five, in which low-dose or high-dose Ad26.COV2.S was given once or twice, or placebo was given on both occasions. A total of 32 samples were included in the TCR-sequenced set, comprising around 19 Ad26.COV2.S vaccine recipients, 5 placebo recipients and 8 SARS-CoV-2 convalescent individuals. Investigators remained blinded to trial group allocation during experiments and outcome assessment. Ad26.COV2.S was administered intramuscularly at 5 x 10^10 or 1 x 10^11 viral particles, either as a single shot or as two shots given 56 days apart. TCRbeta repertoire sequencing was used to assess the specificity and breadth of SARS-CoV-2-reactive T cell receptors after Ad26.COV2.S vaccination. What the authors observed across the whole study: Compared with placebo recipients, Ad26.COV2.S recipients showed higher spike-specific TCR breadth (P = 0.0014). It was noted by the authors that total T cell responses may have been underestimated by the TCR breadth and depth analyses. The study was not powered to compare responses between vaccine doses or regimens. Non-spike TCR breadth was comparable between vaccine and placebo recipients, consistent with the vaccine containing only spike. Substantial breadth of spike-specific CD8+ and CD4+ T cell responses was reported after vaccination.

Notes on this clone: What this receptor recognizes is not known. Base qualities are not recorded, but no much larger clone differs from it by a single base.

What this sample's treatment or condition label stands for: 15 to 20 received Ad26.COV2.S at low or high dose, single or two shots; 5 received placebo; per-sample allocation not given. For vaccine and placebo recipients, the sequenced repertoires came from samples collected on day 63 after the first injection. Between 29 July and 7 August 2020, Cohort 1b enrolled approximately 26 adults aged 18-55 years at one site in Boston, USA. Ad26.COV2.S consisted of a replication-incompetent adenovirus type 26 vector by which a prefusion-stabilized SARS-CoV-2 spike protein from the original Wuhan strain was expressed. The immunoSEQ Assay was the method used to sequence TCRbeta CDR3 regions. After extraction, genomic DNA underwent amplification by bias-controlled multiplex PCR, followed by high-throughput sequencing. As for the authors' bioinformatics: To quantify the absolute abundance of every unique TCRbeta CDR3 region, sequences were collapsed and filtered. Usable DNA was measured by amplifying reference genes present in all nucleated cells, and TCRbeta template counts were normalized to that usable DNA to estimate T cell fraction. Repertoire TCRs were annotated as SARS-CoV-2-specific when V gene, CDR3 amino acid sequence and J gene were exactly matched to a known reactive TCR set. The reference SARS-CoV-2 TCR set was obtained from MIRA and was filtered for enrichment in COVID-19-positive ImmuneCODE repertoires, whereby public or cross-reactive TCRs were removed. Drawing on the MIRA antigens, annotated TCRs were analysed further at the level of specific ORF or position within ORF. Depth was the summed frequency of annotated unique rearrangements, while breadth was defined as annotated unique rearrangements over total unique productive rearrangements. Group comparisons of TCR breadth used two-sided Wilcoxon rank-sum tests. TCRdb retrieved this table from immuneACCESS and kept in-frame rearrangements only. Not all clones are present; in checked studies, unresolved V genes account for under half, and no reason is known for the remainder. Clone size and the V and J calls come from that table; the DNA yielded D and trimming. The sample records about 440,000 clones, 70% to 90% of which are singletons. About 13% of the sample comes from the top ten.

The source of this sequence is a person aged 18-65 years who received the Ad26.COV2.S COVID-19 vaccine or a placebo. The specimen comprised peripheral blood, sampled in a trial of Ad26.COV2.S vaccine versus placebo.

The DNA sequence follows: TGTGCCAGCTCACCAAGGCGCGGACAGGTGGAGACCCAGTACTTC. This encodes CASSPRRGQVETQYF. The V and J segments used are TRBV18 and TRBJ2-5; TRBD1 lines up with 7 middle nucleotides. Trimming removed 2 bases from V and 5 bases from J; the gene matches leave 8 bases unexplained. The CDR3 starts with the cysteine, ends with the phenylalanine, and has 15 residues. This entry keeps only the CDR3 DNA: 45 bases, framed from base 1. Based on the germline V gene, the CDR1 and CDR2 sequences are KGHSH and LQKENI.